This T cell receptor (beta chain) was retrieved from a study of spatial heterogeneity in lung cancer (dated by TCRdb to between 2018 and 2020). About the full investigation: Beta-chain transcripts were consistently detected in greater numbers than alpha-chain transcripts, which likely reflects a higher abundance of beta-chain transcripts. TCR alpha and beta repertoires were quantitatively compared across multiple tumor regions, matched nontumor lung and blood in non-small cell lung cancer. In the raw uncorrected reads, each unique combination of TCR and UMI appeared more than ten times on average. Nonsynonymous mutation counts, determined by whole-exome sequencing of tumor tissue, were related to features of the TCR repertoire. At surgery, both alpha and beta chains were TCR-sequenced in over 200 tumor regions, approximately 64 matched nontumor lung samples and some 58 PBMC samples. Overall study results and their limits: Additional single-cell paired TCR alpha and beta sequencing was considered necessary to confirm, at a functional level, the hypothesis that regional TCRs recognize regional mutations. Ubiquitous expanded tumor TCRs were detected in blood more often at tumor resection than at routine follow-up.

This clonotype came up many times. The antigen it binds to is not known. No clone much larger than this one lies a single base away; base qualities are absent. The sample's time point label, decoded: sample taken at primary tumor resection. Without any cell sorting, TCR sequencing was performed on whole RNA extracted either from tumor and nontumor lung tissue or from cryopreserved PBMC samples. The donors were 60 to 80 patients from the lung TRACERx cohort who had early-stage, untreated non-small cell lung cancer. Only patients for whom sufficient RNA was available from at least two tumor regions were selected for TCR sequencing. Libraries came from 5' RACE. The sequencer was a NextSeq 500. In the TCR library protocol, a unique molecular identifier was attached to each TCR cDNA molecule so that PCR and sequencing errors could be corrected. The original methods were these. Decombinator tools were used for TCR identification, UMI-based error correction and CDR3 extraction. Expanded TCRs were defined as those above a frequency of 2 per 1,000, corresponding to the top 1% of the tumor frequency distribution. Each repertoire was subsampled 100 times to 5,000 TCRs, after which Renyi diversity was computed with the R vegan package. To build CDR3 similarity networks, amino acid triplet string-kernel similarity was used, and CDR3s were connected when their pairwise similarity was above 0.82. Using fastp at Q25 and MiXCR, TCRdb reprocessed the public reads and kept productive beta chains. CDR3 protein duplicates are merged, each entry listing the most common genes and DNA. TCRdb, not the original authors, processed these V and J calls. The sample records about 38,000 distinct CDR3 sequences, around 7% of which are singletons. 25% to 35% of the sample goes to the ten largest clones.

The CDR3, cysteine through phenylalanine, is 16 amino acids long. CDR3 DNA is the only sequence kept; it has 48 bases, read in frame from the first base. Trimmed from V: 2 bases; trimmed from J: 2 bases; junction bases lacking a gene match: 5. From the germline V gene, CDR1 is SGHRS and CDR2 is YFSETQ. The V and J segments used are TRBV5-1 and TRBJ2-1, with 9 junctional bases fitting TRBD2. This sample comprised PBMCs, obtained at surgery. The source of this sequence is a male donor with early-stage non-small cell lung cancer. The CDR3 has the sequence CASSFLAGGTYNEQFF. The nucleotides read TGCGCCAGCAGCTTCTTGGCGGGAGGGACCTACAATGAGCAGTTCTTC.